The sequence of this TCR beta chain was determined in a study of blood T cell repertoires in COVID-19. Method: immunoSEQ multiplex PCR; TCRdb's copy keeps in-frame clones and lacks some. The table shows tens of thousands of clones, with roughly 79% occurring only once. The table lists this clone with a count of one. Sequenced input: peripheral blood. This TCR came from a human donor in a cohort sampled during active COVID-19.

CDR3 loop: CASSVPGTYTHSNQPQHF. For the CDR3, the DNA is TGTGCCAGCAGTGTCCCCGGGACATACACACATAGCAATCAGCCCCAGCATTTT. The chain is built from TRBV2 and TRBJ1-5, with a possible D match to TRBD1 (6 bases). The germline gives CDR1 SNHLY, CDR2 FYNNEI. This CDR3 comprises 18 residues. The ends were cut back, 4 bases at V and 0 bases at J, with 19 bases in the middle.